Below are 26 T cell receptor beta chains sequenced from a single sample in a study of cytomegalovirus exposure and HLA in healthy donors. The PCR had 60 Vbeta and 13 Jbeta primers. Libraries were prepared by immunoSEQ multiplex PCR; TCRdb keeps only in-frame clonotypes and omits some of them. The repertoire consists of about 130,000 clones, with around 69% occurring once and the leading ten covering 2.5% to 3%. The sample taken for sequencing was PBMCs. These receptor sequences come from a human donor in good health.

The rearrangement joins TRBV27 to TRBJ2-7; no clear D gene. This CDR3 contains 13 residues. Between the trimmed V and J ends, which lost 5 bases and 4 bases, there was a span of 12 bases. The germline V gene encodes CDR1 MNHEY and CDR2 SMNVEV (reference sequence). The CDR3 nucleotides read TGTGCCAGCAGTACTACTGACGGTTACGAGCAGTACTTC. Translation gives CASSTTDGYEQYF.

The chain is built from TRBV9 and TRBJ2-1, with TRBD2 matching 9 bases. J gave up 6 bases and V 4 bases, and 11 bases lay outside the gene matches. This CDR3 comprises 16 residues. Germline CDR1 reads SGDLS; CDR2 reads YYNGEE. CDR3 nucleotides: TGTGCCAGCAGCTCAGGCGGGGGGGCGGGGGGCAATGAGCAGTTCTTC. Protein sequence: CASSSGGGAGGNEQFF. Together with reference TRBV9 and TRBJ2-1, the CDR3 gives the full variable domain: DSGVTQTPKHLITATGQRVTLRCSPRSGDLSVYWYQQSLDQGLQFLIQYYNGEERAKGNILERFSAQQFPDLHSELNLSSLELGDSALYFCASSSGGGAGGNEQFFGPGTRLTVL.

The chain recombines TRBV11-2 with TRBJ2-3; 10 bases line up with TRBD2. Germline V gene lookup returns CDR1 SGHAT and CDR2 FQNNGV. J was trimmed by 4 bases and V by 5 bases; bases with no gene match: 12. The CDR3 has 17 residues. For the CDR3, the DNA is TGTGCCAGCAGCCGCCGGACCTCCGGGACTAGCGCAGATACGCAGTATTTT. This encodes CASSRRTSGTSADTQYF. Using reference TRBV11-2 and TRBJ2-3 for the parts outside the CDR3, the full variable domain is EAGVAQSPRYKIIEKRQSVAFWCNPISGHATLYWYQQILGQGPKLLIQFQNNGVVDDSQLPKDRFSAERLKGVDSTLKIQPAKLEDSAVYLCASSRRTSGTSADTQYFGPGTRLTVL.

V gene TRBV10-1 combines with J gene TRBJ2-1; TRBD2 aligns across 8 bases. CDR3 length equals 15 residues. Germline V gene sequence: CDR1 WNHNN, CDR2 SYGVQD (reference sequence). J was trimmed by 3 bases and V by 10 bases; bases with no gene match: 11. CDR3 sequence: CATNGGGTRYNEQFF. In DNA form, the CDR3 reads TGCGCCACCAACGGGGGGGGTACGCGCTACAATGAGCAGTTCTTC.

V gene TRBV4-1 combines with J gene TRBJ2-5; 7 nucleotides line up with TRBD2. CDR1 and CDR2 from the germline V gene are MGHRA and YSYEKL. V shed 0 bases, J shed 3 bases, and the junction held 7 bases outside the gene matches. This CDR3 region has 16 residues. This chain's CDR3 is CASSQDSGAGEETQYF. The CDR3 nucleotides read TGCGCCAGCAGCCAAGATAGTGGCGCGGGGGAAGAGACCCAGTACTTC.

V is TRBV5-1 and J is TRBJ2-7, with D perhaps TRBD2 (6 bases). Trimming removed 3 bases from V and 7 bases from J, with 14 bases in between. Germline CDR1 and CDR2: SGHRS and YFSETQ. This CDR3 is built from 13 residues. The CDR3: CASSSTRAGEQYF. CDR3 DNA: TGCGCCAGCAGCTCGACTAGAGCTGGGGAGCAGTACTTC.

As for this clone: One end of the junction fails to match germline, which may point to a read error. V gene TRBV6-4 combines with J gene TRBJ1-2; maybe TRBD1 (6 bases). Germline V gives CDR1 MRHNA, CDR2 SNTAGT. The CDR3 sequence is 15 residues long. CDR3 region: CASRLRTDSNHGYTF. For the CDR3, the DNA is TGTGCCAGCAGGCTCCGGACAGATTCTAACCATGGCTACACCTTC.

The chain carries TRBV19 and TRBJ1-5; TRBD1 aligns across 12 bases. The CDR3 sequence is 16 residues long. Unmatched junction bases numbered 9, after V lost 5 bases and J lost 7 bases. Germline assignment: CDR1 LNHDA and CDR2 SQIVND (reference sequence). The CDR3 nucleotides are TGTGCCAGTAGTCCACCGGGACAGGGGGCAACCCAGCCCCAGCATTTT. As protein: CASSPPGQGATQPQHF.

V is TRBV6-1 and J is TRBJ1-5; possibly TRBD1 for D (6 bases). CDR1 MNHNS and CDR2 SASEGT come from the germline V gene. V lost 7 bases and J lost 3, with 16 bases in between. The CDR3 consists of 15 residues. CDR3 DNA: TGTGCCAGCATTGGGGGCGCGGGCCTCAATCAGCCCCAGCATTTT. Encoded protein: CASIGGAGLNQPQHF.

The CDR3 sequence: CASSLGGKGTDTQYF. CDR3 nucleotides: TGTGCCAGCAGCCTGGGGGGGAAAGGCACAGATACGCAGTATTTT. V is TRBV28 and J is TRBJ2-3, with 7 nucleotides matching TRBD2. J gave up 1 base and V 6 bases, and 7 bases lay outside the gene matches. The CDR3 spans 15 residues. Per germline, CDR1 MDHEN and CDR2 SYDVKM.

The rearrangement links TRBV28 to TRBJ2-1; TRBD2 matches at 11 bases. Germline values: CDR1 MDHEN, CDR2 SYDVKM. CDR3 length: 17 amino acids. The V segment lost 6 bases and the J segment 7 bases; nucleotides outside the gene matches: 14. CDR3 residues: CASSPLSLAGGLNEQFF. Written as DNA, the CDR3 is TGTGCCAGCAGCCCACTTAGCCTAGCGGGAGGTTTAAATGAGCAGTTCTTC.

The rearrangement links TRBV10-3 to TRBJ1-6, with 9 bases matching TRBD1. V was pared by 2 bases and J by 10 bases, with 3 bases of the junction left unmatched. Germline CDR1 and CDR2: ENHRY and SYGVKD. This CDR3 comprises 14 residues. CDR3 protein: CAISEGTGLSPLHF. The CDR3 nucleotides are TGTGCCATCAGTGAGGGGACAGGGTTATCACCCCTCCACTTT.

CDR3 sequence (DNA): TGTGCCAGCAGCTTAGCTAGCGGGGACTACGAGCAGTACTTC. This codes for CASSLASGDYEQYF. V is TRBV7-2 and J is TRBJ2-7, with 8 bases aligning to TRBD2. The germline V gene encodes CDR1 SGHTA and CDR2 FQGNSA. This CDR3 comprises 14 residues. V shed 0 bases, J shed 3 bases, and the junction held 1 base outside the gene matches.

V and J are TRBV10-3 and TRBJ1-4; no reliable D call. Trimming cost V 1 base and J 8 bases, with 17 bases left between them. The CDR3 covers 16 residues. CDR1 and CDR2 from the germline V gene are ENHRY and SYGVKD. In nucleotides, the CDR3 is TGTGCCATCAGTGAGTTTGCTCAGGATCCCGAGGAAAAACTGTTTTTT. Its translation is CAISEFAQDPEEKLFF.

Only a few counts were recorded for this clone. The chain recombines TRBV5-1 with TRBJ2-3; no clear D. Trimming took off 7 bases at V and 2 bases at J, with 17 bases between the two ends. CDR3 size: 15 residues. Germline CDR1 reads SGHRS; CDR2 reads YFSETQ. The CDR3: CASSLRGVDTDTQYF. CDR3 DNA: TGCGCCAGCTCCCTGCGCGGCGTAGACACAGATACGCAGTATTTT.

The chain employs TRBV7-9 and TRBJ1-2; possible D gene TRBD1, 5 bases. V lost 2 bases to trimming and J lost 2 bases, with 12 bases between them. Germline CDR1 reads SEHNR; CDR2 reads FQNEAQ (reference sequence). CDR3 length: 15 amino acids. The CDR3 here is CASSLSDRRNYGYTF. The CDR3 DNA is TGTGCCAGCAGCTTATCCGACAGACGAAACTATGGCTACACCTTC. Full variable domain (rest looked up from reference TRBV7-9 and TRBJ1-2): DTGVSQNPRHKITKRGQNVTFRCDPISEHNRLYWYRQTLGQGPEFLTYFQNEAQLEKSRLLSDRFSAERPKGSFSTLEIQRTEQGDSAMYLCASSLSDRRNYGYTFGSGTRLTVV.

CDR3 DNA: TGTGCCACCAGCACTCGGTGGACAGGGAACACTGAAGCTTTCTTT. This gives the protein CATSTRWTGNTEAFF. The chain links TRBV15 to TRBJ1-1; 7 bases are shared with TRBD1. Germline V gives CDR1 LNHNV, CDR2 YYDKDF (reference sequence). The CDR3 consists of 15 residues. V dropped 4 bases and J dropped 1; count of bases not matched to a gene: 6.

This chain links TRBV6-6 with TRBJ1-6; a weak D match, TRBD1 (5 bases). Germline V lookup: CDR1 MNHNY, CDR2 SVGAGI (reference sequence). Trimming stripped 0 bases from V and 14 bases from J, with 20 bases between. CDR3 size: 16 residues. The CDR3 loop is CASSYSIAGIPGALHF. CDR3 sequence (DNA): TGTGCCAGCAGTTACTCGATTGCAGGGATCCCTGGGGCCCTCCACTTT.

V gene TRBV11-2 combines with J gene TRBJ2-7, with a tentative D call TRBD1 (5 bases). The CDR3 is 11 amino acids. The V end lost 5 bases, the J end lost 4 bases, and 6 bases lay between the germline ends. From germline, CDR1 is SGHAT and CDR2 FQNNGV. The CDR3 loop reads CASSPGYEQYF. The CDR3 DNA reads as TGTGCCAGCAGCCCAGGGTACGAGCAGTACTTC.

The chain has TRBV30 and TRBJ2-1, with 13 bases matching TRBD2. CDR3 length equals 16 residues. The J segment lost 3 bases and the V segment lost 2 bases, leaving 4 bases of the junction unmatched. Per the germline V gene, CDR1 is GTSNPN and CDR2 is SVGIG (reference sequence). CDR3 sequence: CAWSLWTSGSYNEQFF. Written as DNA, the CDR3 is TGTGCCTGGAGTCTCTGGACTAGCGGGAGCTACAATGAGCAGTTCTTC.

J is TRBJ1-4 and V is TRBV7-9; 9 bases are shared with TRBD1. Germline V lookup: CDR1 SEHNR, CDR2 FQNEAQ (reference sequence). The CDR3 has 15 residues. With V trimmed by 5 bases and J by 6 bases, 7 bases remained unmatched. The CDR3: CASSLTGGADEKLFF. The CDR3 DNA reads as TGTGCCAGCAGCCTCACAGGGGGCGCGGATGAAAAACTGTTTTTT.

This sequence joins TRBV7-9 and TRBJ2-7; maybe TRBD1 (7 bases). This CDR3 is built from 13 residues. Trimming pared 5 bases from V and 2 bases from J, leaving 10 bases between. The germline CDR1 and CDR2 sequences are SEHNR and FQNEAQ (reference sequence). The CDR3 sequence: CASSAGTAYEQYF. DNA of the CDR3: TGTGCCAGCAGCGCGGGGACAGCCTACGAGCAGTACTTC.

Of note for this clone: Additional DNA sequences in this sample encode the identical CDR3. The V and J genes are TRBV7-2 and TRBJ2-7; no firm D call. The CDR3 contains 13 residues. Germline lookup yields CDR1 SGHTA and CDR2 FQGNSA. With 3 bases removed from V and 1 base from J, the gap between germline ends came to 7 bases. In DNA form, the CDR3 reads TGTGCCAGCAGCTTGGCGACATCCTACGAGCAGTACTTC. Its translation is CASSLATSYEQYF.

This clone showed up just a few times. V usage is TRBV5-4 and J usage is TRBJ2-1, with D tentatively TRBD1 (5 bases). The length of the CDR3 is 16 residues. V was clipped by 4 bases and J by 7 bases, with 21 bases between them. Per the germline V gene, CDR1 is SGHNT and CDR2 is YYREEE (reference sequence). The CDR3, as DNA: TGTGCCAGCAGCCCCCGACAGAAAACCGTTGGGAATGAGCAGTTCTTC. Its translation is CASSPRQKTVGNEQFF.

This CDR3 reads CASSGLRDRSYEQYF. The CDR3 DNA reads as TGTGCCAGTAGCGGACTAAGGGACAGATCCTACGAGCAGTACTTC. This chain links TRBV19 with TRBJ2-5; D is perhaps TRBD1 (7 bases). The end of the DNA aligns better with TRBJ2-7, so the J call may be wrong. Germline loops: CDR1 LNHDA, CDR2 SQIVND (reference sequence). The CDR3 spans 15 residues.

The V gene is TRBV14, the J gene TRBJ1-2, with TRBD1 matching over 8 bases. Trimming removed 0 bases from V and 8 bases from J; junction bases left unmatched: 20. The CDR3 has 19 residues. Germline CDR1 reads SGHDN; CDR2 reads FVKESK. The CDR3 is CASSQDLSGTGESYCGYTF. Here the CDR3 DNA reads TGTGCCAGCAGCCAAGATTTGTCCGGGACAGGTGAATCTTACTGCGGCTACACCTTC.